These 21 T cell receptor beta chains share one sample of origin, sequenced in a study of T-cell reconstitution after alpha-beta-depleted transplantation in children. For TCRbeta, the library was prepared with unique molecular identifiers. In TCRdb, the PCR reads were re-called with MiXCR into one record per CDR3 protein. Altogether around 370,000 distinct CDR3 sequences are present, 10% being singletons, with the ten largest covering around 2.3%. The sequencing here drew on PBMCs from the stem cell graft donor, taken from the stem cell graft. All receptors come from a human donor who donated a stem cell graft to a child with acute lymphoblastic leukemia.

The V gene is TRBV20-1, the J gene TRBJ2-1; 10 bases are shared with TRBD2. Germline V CDR1 and CDR2: DFQATT, SNEGSKA (reference sequence). There are 12 residues in the CDR3. Germline trimming cut 7 bases from V and 5 bases from J; bases unmatched to any gene: 2. The CDR3 sequence: CSGLAGNNEQFF. The DNA for the CDR3 is TGCAGTGGACTAGCGGGCAACAATGAGCAGTTCTTC.

The sample holds many counts of this clonotype. The chain couples TRBV29-1 to TRBJ1-1, with TRBD1 identical over 7 bases. With V trimmed by 7 bases and J by 3 bases, 5 bases remained unmatched. Germline CDR1 reads SQVTM; CDR2 reads ANQGSEA. The CDR3 covers 12 residues. The CDR3 sequence: CSAPGGHTEAFF. The CDR3 bases are TGCAGCGCCCCAGGGGGGCACACTGAAGCTTTCTTT.

This clonotype showed up many times. This chain's CDR3 is CASSPGTGGATDTQYF. For the CDR3, the DNA is TGTGCCAGCAGCCCCGGGACAGGGGGCGCTACAGATACGCAGTATTTT. V and J are TRBV9 and TRBJ2-3; 12 nucleotides align to TRBD1. The V gene end was trimmed by 4 bases and the J gene end by 3 bases; junction bases not matched to a gene: 6. The germline V gene has CDR1 SGDLS and CDR2 YYNGEE. There are 16 residues in the CDR3.

This clonotype was recorded only once. The genes are TRBV11-2 and TRBJ2-5; D is perhaps TRBD1 (5 bases). CDR1 and CDR2 (germline): SGHAT, FQNNGV. The CDR3 is 14 residues long. The V and J ends lost 5 bases and 0 bases respectively, with 10 bases between them. This chain's CDR3 is CASSPQEYQETQYF. The CDR3 DNA sequence: TGTGCCAGCAGCCCACAGGAGTACCAAGAGACCCAGTACTTC.

This chain connects TRBV29-1 to TRBJ1-1, with D possibly TRBD1 on 5 matching bases. The germline CDR1 and CDR2 sequences are SQVTM and ANQGSEA. This CDR3 contains 14 residues. Trimming shortened V by 7 bases and J by 3 bases, and 18 bases separated the two germline ends. CDR3: CSAQLLRGHTEAFF. The CDR3, as DNA: TGCAGCGCCCAACTGTTGAGGGGACACACTGAAGCTTTCTTT.

This clonotype was observed many times. V usage is TRBV5-1 and J usage is TRBJ1-3, with unresolved D. Germline CDR1 SGHRS, CDR2 YFSETQ. The CDR3 runs 16 residues. The V end lost 2 bases, the J end lost 0 bases, and 12 bases lay between the germline ends. CDR3 in amino acids: CASSFTIQSSGNTIYF. CDR3 sequence (DNA): TGCGCCAGCAGCTTCACTATACAGAGCTCTGGAAACACCATATATTTT.

The chain uses TRBV28 and TRBJ2-7; 9 bases are a match to TRBD2. Per germline, CDR1 MDHEN and CDR2 SYDVKM. The ends lost 5 bases at V and 5 bases at J; junction bases unmatched: 7. CDR3 length: 14 amino acids. The CDR3 coding sequence is TGTGCCAGCAGTCCTAGCGGGGTCCGCCACGAGCAGTACTTC. Protein: CASSPSGVRHEQYF.

J is TRBJ2-7 and V is TRBV19; D is uncertain. Trimming stripped 9 bases from V and 2 bases from J, with 11 bases between. CDR1 is LNHDA and CDR2 is SQIVND in the germline V gene (reference sequence). The CDR3 loop spans 12 amino acids. The CDR3 coding sequence is TGTGCCAGCGCGGAAGGGACCTACGAGCAGTACTTC. This gives the protein CASAEGTYEQYF. Full variable domain (remainder filled in from reference TRBV19 and TRBJ2-7): DGGITQSPKYLFRKEGQNVTLSCEQNLNHDAMYWYRQDPGQGLRLIYYSQIVNDFQKGDIAEGYSVSREKKESFPLTVTSAQKNPTAFYLCASAEGTYEQYFGPGTRLTVT.

The chain combines TRBV5-5 with TRBJ2-3, with D perhaps TRBD2 (5 bases). There are 15 residues in the CDR3. Germline V CDR1 and CDR2: SGHKS, YYEKEE (reference sequence). Between the trimmed V and J ends, which lost 4 bases and 0 bases, there was a span of 12 bases. The CDR3 coding sequence is TGTGCCAGCAGCCCTGGACTGACTAGCACAGATACGCAGTATTTT. It is translated as CASSPGLTSTDTQYF. Full variable domain (missing parts from reference TRBV5-5 and TRBJ2-3): DAGVTQSPTHLIKTRGQQVTLRCSPISGHKSVSWYQQVLGQGPQFIFQYYEKEERGRGNFPDRFSARQFPNYSSELNVNALLLGDSALYLCASSPGLTSTDTQYFGPGTRLTVL.

This clonotype appeared many times. J is TRBJ1-1 and V is TRBV7-8; TRBD1 matches 7 bases. CDR3 length: 14 amino acids. Germline V lookup: CDR1 SGHVS, CDR2 FQNEAQ. Germline trimming cut 1 base from V and 4 bases from J; bases unmatched to any gene: 3. CDR3 protein: CASSLVQGSTEAFF. The CDR3 region has the DNA TGTGCCAGCAGCTTAGTACAGGGGAGCACTGAAGCTTTCTTT.

Ten or more counts support this clonotype. The chain employs TRBV6-1 and TRBJ2-3, with 10 bases matching TRBD2. Germline loops: CDR1 MNHNS, CDR2 SASEGT. This CDR3 is 16 amino acids long. V was pared by 5 bases and J by 2 bases, with 7 bases of the junction left unmatched. The DNA for the CDR3 is TGTGCCAGCAGTCAAACTGGACTAGCGGTCACAGATACGCAGTATTTT. Translating it yields CASSQTGLAVTDTQYF.

This clonotype occurred a few times. The rearrangement uses TRBV5-1 and TRBJ2-5; either TRBD1 or TRBD2 may supply D (5 bases each). This CDR3 is built from 13 residues. V shed 9 bases and J shed 5 bases, with 17 bases lying between them. Germline values: CDR1 SGHRS, CDR2 YFSETQ. Here the CDR3 reads CAIPGPRRETQYF. The CDR3 DNA is TGCGCCATTCCGGGACCGAGAAGGGAGACCCAGTACTTC.

The V and J genes are TRBV7-9 and TRBJ1-1, with D perhaps TRBD1 (5 bases). The V end lost 4 bases, the J end lost 1 base, and 10 bases lay between the germline ends. This CDR3 has 14 amino acids. The germline CDR1 and CDR2 sequences are SEHNR and FQNEAQ (reference sequence). CDR3 protein: CASSSDSWNTEAFF. The CDR3 DNA reads TGTGCCAGCAGCTCCGACAGCTGGAACACTGAAGCTTTCTTT.

The chain employs TRBV4-3 and TRBJ1-3; no definite D call. This CDR3 region has 14 residues. CDR1 is LGHNA, CDR2 YSLEER, per germline. V shed 9 bases and J shed 0 bases, with 12 bases lying between them. The CDR3 DNA is TGCGCCAGTCAACAGAAATACTCTGGAAACACCATATATTTT. Encoded protein: CASQQKYSGNTIYF.

This clonotype was seen at least ten times. The V and J genes are TRBV7-9 and TRBJ2-7, with 7 bases matching TRBD2. The CDR3 extends over 14 amino acids. V shed 7 bases, J shed 0 bases, and the junction held 6 bases outside the gene matches. From germline, CDR1 is SEHNR and CDR2 FQNEAQ (reference sequence). In DNA form, the CDR3 reads TGTGCCAGCAATATCGGCGGGAGCTCCTACGAGCAGTACTTC. Translation: CASNIGGSSYEQYF. The variable domain in full, completed from reference TRBV7-9 and TRBJ2-7, reads DTGVSQNPRHKITKRGQNVTFRCDPISEHNRLYWYRQTLGQGPEFLTYFQNEAQLEKSRLLSDRFSAERPKGSFSTLEIQRTEQGDSAMYLCASNIGGSSYEQYFGPGTRLTVT.

The chain has TRBV7-2 and TRBJ2-1; 9 bases map to TRBD2. V lost 5 bases to trimming and J lost 4 bases; unmatched junction nucleotides: 12. Germline CDR1 is SGHTA and CDR2 is FQGNSA. This CDR3 spans 17 amino acids. The CDR3 DNA sequence: TGTGCCAGCAGCCCGGGAGTTCGAGCGGGAGGTTACAATGAGCAGTTCTTC. It encodes CASSPGVRAGGYNEQFF.

J is TRBJ2-5 and V is TRBV30; D possibly corresponds to TRBD1 (5 bases). V gave up 5 bases and J gave up 4 bases, with 8 bases separating them. The CDR3 has 11 residues. Germline lookup yields CDR1 GTSNPN and CDR2 SVGIG (reference sequence). CDR3 DNA sequence: TGTGCCTGGGACCAGGGAGAGACCCAGTACTTC. Residues: CAWDQGETQYF.

This clonotype was seen a handful of times. The genes are TRBV20-1 and TRBJ2-2; the match to TRBD1 covers 9 bases. CDR3 length: 16 residues. The germline V gene has CDR1 DFQATT and CDR2 SNEGSKA (reference sequence). V trimming: 1 base; J trimming: 4 bases; junction bases outside the gene matches: 7. The CDR3 sequence is CSARAPGTGSTGELFF. The CDR3 nucleotides read TGCAGTGCTAGAGCCCCCGGGACAGGGTCCACCGGGGAGCTGTTTTTT.

This chain connects TRBV12-3 or TRBV12-4 to TRBJ1-2; D call uncertain. V lost 6 bases and J lost 6, with 8 bases in between. This CDR3 comprises 11 residues. The CDR3 spells CASSPQDGYTF. The CDR3 DNA is TGTGCCAGCAGCCCCCAGGATGGCTACACCTTC.

The sample holds many counts of this clonotype. The rearrangement links TRBV20-1 to TRBJ2-4; 8 bases agree with TRBD1. This CDR3 is 14 amino acids long. Germline CDR1 DFQATT, CDR2 SNEGSKA (reference sequence). J gave up 3 bases and V 8 bases, and 9 bases lay outside the gene matches. The CDR3: CSFQQGGFKNIQYF. For the CDR3, the DNA is TGCAGTTTCCAACAGGGGGGATTCAAAAACATTCAGTACTTC.

This clonotype was observed a handful of times. The chain is built from TRBV11-2 and TRBJ1-1, with D possibly being TRBD1 (5 bases). Trimming removed 5 bases from V and 8 bases from J, with 18 bases in between. Germline values: CDR1 SGHAT, CDR2 FQNNGV. The CDR3 is made up of 14 amino acids. Written as DNA, the CDR3 is TGTGCCAGCAGCGGGACGGTCGGGGCTACCGAAGCTTTCTTT. Its translation: CASSGTVGATEAFF.